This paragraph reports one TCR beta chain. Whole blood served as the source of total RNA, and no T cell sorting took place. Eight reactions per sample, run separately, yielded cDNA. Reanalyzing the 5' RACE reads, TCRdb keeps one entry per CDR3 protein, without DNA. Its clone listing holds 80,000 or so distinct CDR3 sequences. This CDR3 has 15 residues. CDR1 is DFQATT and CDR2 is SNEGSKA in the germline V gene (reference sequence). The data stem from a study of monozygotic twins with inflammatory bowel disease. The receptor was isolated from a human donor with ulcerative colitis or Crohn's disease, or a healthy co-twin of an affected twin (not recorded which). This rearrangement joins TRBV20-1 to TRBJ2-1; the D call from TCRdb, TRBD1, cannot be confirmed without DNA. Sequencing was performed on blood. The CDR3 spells CSARDFSGGVHEQFF.